A selection of T cell receptor beta chains follows, all from one sample in a study of T-cell memory formation after mild COVID-19. TCRdb reanalysed the 5' RACE reads using MiXCR and keeps one entry per CDR3 protein. The table lists approximately 290,000 distinct CDR3 sequences, just under 20% of them singletons. The specimen sequenced was PBMCs or a T cell subset sorted from them (not recorded which). These receptors originate from a man younger than 35 who had mild COVID-19 (a few samples of this study predate the infection). Cell type and time point are not known. Both conserved end residues are part of each CDR3. A D gene is named only where the DNA matches it firmly.

CASSAYRDLTTDTQYF	-	TRBV7-9	TRBJ2-3
CASRDWRSSTYTQYF	-	TRBV6-2/TRBV6-3	TRBJ2-3
CAASGGAGAFF	-	TRBV30	TRBJ1-1
CASSEAGTTEAFF	-	TRBV6-1	TRBJ1-1
CASSYSVTLMATEAFF	-	TRBV6-5	TRBJ1-1
CASRHRFTENTEAFF	-	TRBV4-1	TRBJ1-1
CSARDREGNEKLFF	-	TRBV20-1	TRBJ1-4
CASSGDRVSPLHF	TRBD1	TRBV12-3/TRBV12-4	TRBJ1-6
CASSLDPGPYEQYF	-	TRBV5-1	TRBJ2-7
CASSVNPGTTGNEQFF	-	TRBV5-1	TRBJ2-1
CASSFVPGGEQYF	TRBD2	TRBV12-3/TRBV12-4	TRBJ2-7